This T cell receptor beta chain comes out of a study of beta chain features in type 1 diabetes. Study results and limitations: The similarity of naive, central memory and Treg TCRB repertoires appeared greater among patients than among healthy donors. TCRB CDR3s were moderately but significantly shorter in Type 1 diabetes patients in all four CD4+ subsets.

Comment on this clone: Its matching antigen is unknown.

Expressed TCRB transcripts were sequenced, since all the RNA that had been isolated was reverse transcribed. Sequenced by immunoSEQ multiplex PCR; TCRdb stores in-frame clones only, minus some. The profile shows under 450,000 clones, approximately 15% of them singletons. What was sequenced was naive CD4+ T cells from blood. The receptor's source is a woman between 18 and 30 years old in good health.

The CDR3 nucleotides are TGTGCCAGCTCACCACTACCAGGCGGCGCGGGAGGAGAGACCCAGTACTTC. Its translation is CASSPLPGGAGGETQYF. The chain combines TRBV18 with TRBJ2-5, with 8 bases fitting TRBD2. Germline V gene sequence: CDR1 KGHSH, CDR2 LQKENI. The CDR3 covers 17 residues. V was clipped by 1 base and J by 4 bases; unmatched bases: 11.